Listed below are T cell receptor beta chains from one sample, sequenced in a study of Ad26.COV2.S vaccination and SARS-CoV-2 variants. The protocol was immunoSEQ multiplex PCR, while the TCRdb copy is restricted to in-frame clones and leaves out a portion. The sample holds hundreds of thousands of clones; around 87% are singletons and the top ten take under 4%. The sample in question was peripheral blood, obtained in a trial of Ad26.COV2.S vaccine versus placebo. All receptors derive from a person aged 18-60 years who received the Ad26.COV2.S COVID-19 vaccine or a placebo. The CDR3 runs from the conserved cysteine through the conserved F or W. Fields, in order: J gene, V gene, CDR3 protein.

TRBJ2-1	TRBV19	CASSIAKRGSNEQFF
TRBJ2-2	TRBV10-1	CASRTSANTGELFF
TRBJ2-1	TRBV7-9	CASSSDNIHEQFF
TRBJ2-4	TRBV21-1	CATKDGARKNIQYF
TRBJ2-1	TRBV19	CASSRNPGLAVQWEQFF
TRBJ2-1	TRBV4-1	CASSPAYNSYNEQFF
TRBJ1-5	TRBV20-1	CSASVDRGNNQPQHF
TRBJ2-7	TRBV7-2	CASSLAQSYEQYF
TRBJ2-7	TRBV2	CASSGVRGPYEQYF
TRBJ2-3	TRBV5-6	CASSFKGGTDTQYF
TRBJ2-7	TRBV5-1	CASRPTGTPFYEQYF
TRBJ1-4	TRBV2	CASSTEFATNEKLFF
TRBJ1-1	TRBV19	CASTSRQNTEAFF
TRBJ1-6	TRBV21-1	CASSKGLGTGVAYNSPLHF
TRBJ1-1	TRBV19	CASSPWSGTEAFF
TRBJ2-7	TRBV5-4	CASRTSYEQYF
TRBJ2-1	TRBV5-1	CASSLGGLAGFNEQFF
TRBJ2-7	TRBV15	CATSKGLSSYEQYF
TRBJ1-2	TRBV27	CASRGTGGNYGYTF
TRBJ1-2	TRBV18	CASSPQAGLPWDGYTF
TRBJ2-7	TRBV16	CASSRGQGYHEQYF
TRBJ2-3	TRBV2	CASTRAGADTQYF
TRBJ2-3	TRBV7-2	CASSLRLAGSTDTQYF
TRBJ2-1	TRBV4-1	CASSQESGLASYNEQFF
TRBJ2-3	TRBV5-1	CASSLLIAATDTQYF
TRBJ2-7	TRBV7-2	CASSFAAASSYEQYF
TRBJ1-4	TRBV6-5	CASSYHGTGVGEKLFF
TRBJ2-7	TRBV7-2	CASSFTNPFLAVSYEQYF
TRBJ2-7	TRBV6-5	CASVGGLTYEQYF
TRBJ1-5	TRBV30	CAWSPGTGGVQPQHF
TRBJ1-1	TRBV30	CAWSVPVTPTTEAFF
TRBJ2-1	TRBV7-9	CASSLDRGSYNEQFF
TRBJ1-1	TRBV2	CASSDTTGGAYAFF
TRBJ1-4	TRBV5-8	CASSLGLLQGKLFF
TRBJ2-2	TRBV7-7	CASSYRLAGVPGELFF
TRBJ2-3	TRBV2	CASSGTSLTDTQYF
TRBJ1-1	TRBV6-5	CASSLRRATEAFF
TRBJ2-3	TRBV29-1	CSVVLLAGGLTSTDTQYF
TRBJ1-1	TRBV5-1	CASSLDEGEENTEAFF
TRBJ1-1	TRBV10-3	CAISWGQEAFF
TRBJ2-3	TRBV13	CASSFRDGDSTSTDTQYF
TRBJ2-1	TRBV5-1	CASSLGGASPNEQFF
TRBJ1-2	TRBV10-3	CAISPQGLSSDTF
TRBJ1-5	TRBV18	CASSPRLSNSNQPQHF
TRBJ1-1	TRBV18	CASSPPGQGVFTEAFF
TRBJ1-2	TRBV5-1	CASSEQVLTNYGYTF
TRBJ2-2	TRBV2	CASSMTANTGELFF
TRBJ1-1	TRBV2	CASRLQMNTEAFF
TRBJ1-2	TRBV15	CATSRDDGVEGYTF
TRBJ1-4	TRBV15	CATSSDGQGKLFF
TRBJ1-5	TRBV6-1	CASSEDNRGMDQPQHF
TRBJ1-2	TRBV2	CAQPRGRRTTNYGYTF
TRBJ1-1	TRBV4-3	CASKRDRGNTEAFF
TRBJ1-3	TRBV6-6	CASSHGTQRAASGNTIYF
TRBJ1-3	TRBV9	CASSVASSGNTIYF